This T cell receptor (beta chain) stems from a study of PD-1 blockade in classical Hodgkin lymphoma. General study points: Newly diagnosed patients had baseline TCR diversity that was reportedly lower than that of healthy donors. TCR diversity in CD4+, not CD8+, cells rose significantly by C4D1. Initiation of nivolumab under 1 year after ASCT led to exclusion of patients.

The patients all showed relapse after autologous stem cell transplantation, while their brentuximab vedotin exposure varied. Only in-frame clones appear in the TCRdb table, and some are missing; sequencing was by immunoSEQ multiplex PCR. The sample includes 9,000 to 10,000 clones, more than 85% of them seen just once. As concerns this clone: What it recognizes is unknown. The junction differs from germline at one of its ends, possibly a read error. Additional DNA sequences in this sample encode the identical CDR3.

The receptor was derived from a human donor with classical Hodgkin lymphoma. The material sequenced was peripheral blood mononuclear cells (PBMCs), taken at baseline.

CDR3 residues: CASSIDGGDQPQHF. CDR3 sequence (DNA): TGTGCCAGTAGCATAGATGGGGGGGATCAGCCCCAGCATTTT. The chain links TRBV19 to TRBJ1-5, with a weak D call TRBD1 (5 bases). From germline, CDR1 is LNHDA and CDR2 SQIVND (reference sequence). The length of the CDR3 is 14 residues.